The clone carrying this T cell receptor (beta chain) showed up just once. Its antigen remains unknown. Trimming removed 1 base from V and 0 bases from J, with 10 bases in between. This CDR3 has 15 amino acids. CDR1 and CDR2 (germline): SGHRS, YFSETQ. These data are taken from a study of cytomegalovirus exposure and HLA in healthy donors. Study information: T cells numbering approximately 170 million yielded 95 million to 140 million unique TCR beta sequences in an earlier analysis. Study-wide results and limits: It was 164 TCR beta chains that were listed as cytomegalovirus-associated. HLA allele associations emerged for 16,951 TCR beta sequences in a later analysis, at 0.05 false discovery rate.

A multiplex PCR was run with 60 Vbeta primers and 13 Jbeta primers. The data were produced by immunoSEQ multiplex PCR, yet TCRdb's version contains in-frame clones alone and is incomplete. This sample has under 110,000 clones, with roughly 71% found just once. The clonotype was recovered from a male donor in good health and CMV-seropositive. The sequencing sample was made of PBMCs. The chain combines TRBV5-1 with TRBJ1-2; D uncertain. The CDR3 region has the DNA TGCGCCAGCAGCTTGTTAGCCGGGGCTAACTATGGCTACACCTTC. Translating it yields CASSLLAGANYGYTF.